Here is one T cell receptor beta chain with its context. Its antigen remains unidentified. V was shortened by 4 bases and J by 7 bases, with 20 bases between the two germline ends. Germline V lookup: CDR1 SGHRS, CDR2 YFSETQ. The CDR3 is made up of 15 amino acids. This table comes from immunoSEQ multiplex PCR, and its TCRdb copy is limited to in-frame clones, with some not included. The sample has tens of thousands of clones; 65% to 85% are singletons. This entry comes from a study of T cells in localized non-small cell lung cancer. General study results and limits: Blood T cell density predicted longer survival; adjacent-lung clonality, shorter. Adjacent lung was found to contain a median about 55 of the top 100 tumor clones. Heterogeneity remains possible because sequencing was limited to only one tumor region. Uninvolved neighboring lung showed the greatest T cell clonality, exceeding tumor.

The sequence derives from a man aged 35 to 69 with stage I lung adenocarcinoma. Here the sequenced sample was peripheral blood, taken before any cancer treatment. V and J are TRBV5-1 and TRBJ2-5; D is possibly TRBD1 or TRBD2 (6 bases each). The CDR3 region is CASSLTGTLQATQYF. The CDR3 nucleotides read TGCGCCAGCAGCCTAACAGGGACTCTCCAGGCGACCCAGTACTTC.